The next 26 T cell receptor beta chains were all read from a single sample in a study of blood T cell repertoires in COVID-19. Produced via immunoSEQ multiplex PCR; TCRdb's table is partial and in-frame only. The sample shows 350,000 to 450,000 clones, about nine tenths of them seen only once. The sample consisted of PBMCs or T cells enriched from blood (not recorded which). The receptors stem from a woman aged 40 to 50 who had been exposed to COVID-19.

The chain has TRBV6-5 and TRBJ1-3; possible D gene TRBD1, 5 bases. V lost 0 bases and J lost 4, with 10 bases in between. The CDR3 covers 15 residues. Per germline, CDR1 MNHEY and CDR2 SVGAGI. The CDR3 region is CASSYSSRAGNTIYF. CDR3 sequence (DNA): TGTGCCAGCAGTTACTCGTCCAGGGCCGGAAACACCATATATTTT.

This sequence joins TRBV27 and TRBJ1-1; D is undetermined. The CDR3 covers 14 residues. The germline V gene has CDR1 MNHEY and CDR2 SMNVEV (reference sequence). Trimming shortened V by 3 bases and J by 0 bases, and 8 bases separated the two germline ends. The CDR3, as DNA: TGTGCCAGCAGTTTTAGGAGGGTGAACACTGAAGCTTTCTTT. It specifies CASSFRRVNTEAFF.

The gene calls are TRBV5-4 and TRBJ2-2; D ambiguous. Trimming removed 3 bases from V and 8 bases from J, with 5 bases in between. Germline V gives CDR1 SGHNT, CDR2 YYREEE (reference sequence). The CDR3 runs to 11 residues. CDR3 nucleotide sequence: TGTGCCAGCAGCTCCCAAGGGGAGCTGTTTTTT. Its translation is CASSSQGELFF.

J is TRBJ1-1 and V is TRBV6-1; D is perhaps TRBD1 (5 bases). CDR1 is MNHNS and CDR2 is SASEGT in the germline V gene. The CDR3 extends over 16 amino acids. Trimming removed 3 bases from V and 1 base from J, with 15 bases in between. CDR3 nucleotide sequence: TGTGCCAGCAGTGAGAACTACAGGATGCCGAACACTGAAGCTTTCTTT. It specifies CASSENYRMPNTEAFF.

This chain connects TRBV12-5 to TRBJ2-3; tentative D call: TRBD2 (5 bases). This CDR3 is 12 amino acids long. Germline CDR1 LGHNT, CDR2 FRNRAP. The CDR3 loop is CALRRWRDTQYF. CDR3 sequence (DNA): TGTGCCCTCAGGAGGTGGAGAGATACGCAGTATTTT.

V gene TRBV24-1 combines with J gene TRBJ2-3; 8 nucleotides align to TRBD2. V trimming: 2 bases; J trimming: 0 bases; junction bases outside the gene matches: 3. The length of the CDR3 is 16 residues. CDR1 and CDR2 from the germline V gene are KGHDR and SFDVKD. The CDR3 DNA follows: TGTGCCACCAGTGATTGGTCTAGCGGGAGCACAGATACGCAGTATTTT. Translating gives CATSDWSSGSTDTQYF.

The rearrangement joins TRBV18 to TRBJ1-1; 7 bases match TRBD1. This CDR3 comprises 13 residues. V gave up 3 bases and J gave up 5 bases; unmatched junction bases: 3. CDR1 is KGHSH and CDR2 is LQKENI in the germline V gene. The DNA for the CDR3 is TGTGCCAGCTCACCGACAGGGCGAACTGAAGCTTTCTTT. Its translation is CASSPTGRTEAFF.

As DNA, the CDR3 is TGCGCCAGCAGAGGTAGCGGTTCACCCCTCCACTTT. Amino acids: CASRGSGSPLHF. V is TRBV5-1 and J is TRBJ1-6, with D unresolved. This CDR3 is built from 12 residues. CDR1 and CDR2 (germline): SGHRS, YFSETQ. V lost 5 bases and J 9 bases, leaving 9 bases between the germline ends.

The rearrangement uses TRBV6-5 and TRBJ2-7, with a weak D call TRBD2 (7 bases). The CDR3 extends over 14 amino acids. Germline V gives CDR1 MNHEY, CDR2 SVGAGI. V lost 6 bases to trimming and J lost 9 bases, with 21 bases between them. Written as DNA, the CDR3 is TGTGCCAGCAGAACCGGGACGGGGGGCGTCGGGCAGTACTTC. It is translated as CASRTGTGGVGQYF.

The chain is built from TRBV5-1 and TRBJ1-1, with D maybe TRBD1 (6 bases). V lost 4 bases, J lost 2 bases, and 12 bases lay in between. CDR1 is SGHRS, CDR2 YFSETQ, per germline. There are 14 residues in the CDR3. The CDR3, as DNA: TGCGCCAGCAGCCCGGACAGTACCAACACTGAAGCTTTCTTT. It specifies CASSPDSTNTEAFF.

V usage is TRBV19 and J usage is TRBJ1-1; 9 bases match TRBD1. The CDR3 spans 18 residues. The V segment lost 7 bases and the J segment 4 bases; nucleotides outside the gene matches: 19. The germline V gene encodes CDR1 LNHDA and CDR2 SQIVND (reference sequence). The CDR3: CASNAAGTGNRWVTEAFF. CDR3 bases: TGTGCCAGTAATGCTGCCGGGACAGGGAATCGGTGGGTCACTGAAGCTTTCTTT.

The V gene is TRBV9, the J gene TRBJ2-3, with D unclear. The CDR3 is 13 residues long. Germline V lookup: CDR1 SGDLS, CDR2 YYNGEE. V was trimmed by 0 bases and J by 2 bases, leaving 4 bases between them. CDR3 in amino acids: CASSVVATDTQYF. In DNA form, the CDR3 reads TGTGCCAGCAGCGTAGTGGCCACAGATACGCAGTATTTT.

The chain is built from TRBV5-1 and TRBJ1-5; TRBD1 agrees at 9 bases. This CDR3 has 18 amino acids. Looked up from germline, CDR1 is SGHRS and CDR2 is YFSETQ. Germline trimming cut 0 bases from V and 4 bases from J; bases unmatched to any gene: 11. The CDR3 DNA sequence: TGCGCCAGCAGCTTGGATCCCGGGACAGGGTCCTTGAATCAGCCCCAGCATTTT. This gives the protein CASSLDPGTGSLNQPQHF.

This chain uses TRBV24-1 with TRBJ2-2; 8 bases match TRBD1. Per germline, CDR1 KGHDR and CDR2 SFDVKD. V shed 0 bases, J shed 4 bases, and the junction held 15 bases outside the gene matches. The CDR3 runs to 20 residues. The CDR3 nucleotides read TGTGCCACCAGTGATTTGGGGCAGGGGGCAAACCTCCGGGGCACCGGGGAGCTGTTTTTT. This encodes CATSDLGQGANLRGTGELFF.

The chain recombines TRBV20-1 with TRBJ2-5, with 8 bases fitting TRBD2. The length of the CDR3 is 13 residues. Per the germline V gene, CDR1 is DFQATT and CDR2 is SNEGSKA (reference sequence). Losses at the gene ends were 3 bases for V and 2 bases for J; bases not matched to a gene: 2. CDR3 DNA: TGCAGTGCTAGTAGCGGGATTCAAGAGACCCAGTACTTC. Its translation: CSASSGIQETQYF.

In the case of this clone: This same CDR3 is encoded by further DNA sequences in the sample. The chain is built from TRBV5-1 and TRBJ2-7; perhaps TRBD1 as D (6 bases). The V end lost 0 bases, the J end lost 7 bases, and 17 bases lay between the germline ends. The CDR3 has 15 residues. Looked up from germline, CDR1 is SGHRS and CDR2 is YFSETQ. Here the CDR3 DNA reads TGCGCCAGCAGCTTGGCCGGGCAGGGGTTGGGAGAGCAGTACTTC. This gives the protein CASSLAGQGLGEQYF.

This clone was found a few times. The chain links TRBV5-4 to TRBJ2-6; D ambiguous. The CDR3 runs 15 residues. Deletions cut 3 bases from V and 0 bases from J, with 7 bases between. Germline assignment: CDR1 SGHNT and CDR2 YYREEE (reference sequence). The CDR3 bases are TGTGCCAGCAGCTCCTCGCGCTCTGGGGCCAACGTCCTGACTTTC. Translated: CASSSSRSGANVLTF.

J is TRBJ2-5 and V is TRBV7-8; the D is unclear. Germline V gives CDR1 SGHVS, CDR2 FQNEAQ. This CDR3 is 14 amino acids long. V lost 5 bases, J lost 0 bases, and 10 bases lay in between. The CDR3 DNA is TGTGCCAGCAGCCGTTTCCTAAACCAAGAGACCCAGTACTTC. The encoded protein is CASSRFLNQETQYF.

This clone was detected only a few times. This chain joins TRBV12-3 or TRBV12-4 and TRBJ1-1, with D perhaps TRBD1 (5 bases). Trimming took off 3 bases at V and 6 bases at J, with 8 bases between the two ends. The CDR3 consists of 12 residues. The CDR3 DNA sequence: TGTGCCAGCAGTTTTCTAGGGGCTGAAGCTTTCTTT. Translated: CASSFLGAEAFF.

The J gene is TRBJ1-6, the V gene TRBV6-1; 7 bases align to TRBD1. The CDR3 spans 14 residues. The germline V gene encodes CDR1 MNHNS and CDR2 SASEGT. The V and J ends lost 2 bases and 9 bases, in that order; junction bases with no gene match: 4. CDR3 coding DNA: TGTGCCAGCAGTGAAATCCCAGGGGGTTCACCCCTCCACTTT. It translates to CASSEIPGGSPLHF.

V and J are TRBV19 and TRBJ1-5; maybe TRBD1 (5 bases). The germline CDR1 and CDR2 sequences are LNHDA and SQIVND (reference sequence). CDR3 size: 18 residues. V was shortened by 6 bases and J by 1 base, with 22 bases between the two germline ends. The CDR3 region is CASRSPKGRDWSNQPQHF. The CDR3 DNA reads TGTGCCAGTAGATCACCAAAGGGGAGGGATTGGAGCAATCAGCCCCAGCATTTT.

This clone has just one count. The chain carries TRBV9 and TRBJ1-3; 7 nucleotides line up with TRBD1. This CDR3 region has 16 residues. Germline V gene sequence: CDR1 SGDLS, CDR2 YYNGEE. J was trimmed by 1 base and V by 4 bases; bases with no gene match: 8. The CDR3 coding sequence is TGTGCCAGCAGCCCTAATCTCAGGGGGTCTGGAAACACCATATATTTT. Translated: CASSPNLRGSGNTIYF.

V and J are TRBV2 and TRBJ1-2; 8 nucleotides match TRBD1. Germline-derived CDR1 and CDR2 are SNHLY and FYNNEI. V lost 7 bases and J lost 2; bases outside the gene matches: 9. The CDR3 extends over 15 amino acids. CDR3 nucleotides: TGTGCCAGCAACGGCAGGGGGCGGCCCAACTATGGCTACACCTTC. Its protein product is CASNGRGRPNYGYTF.

The chain is built from TRBV7-2 and TRBJ1-2, with D hard to call. Trimming stripped 5 bases from V and 6 bases from J, with 13 bases between. Germline CDR1 SGHTA, CDR2 FQGNSA. The CDR3 extends over 13 amino acids. The CDR3 spells CASSQGREDGYTF. Written as DNA, the CDR3 is TGTGCCAGCAGCCAAGGGAGAGAGGATGGCTACACCTTC. Complete variable domain (other parts from reference TRBV7-2 and TRBJ1-2): GAGVSQSPSNKVTEKGKDVELRCDPISGHTALYWYRQSLGQGLEFLIYFQGNSAPDKSGLPSDRFSAERTGGSVSTLTIQRTQQEDSAVYLCASSQGREDGYTFGSGTRLTVV.

This chain links TRBV30 with TRBJ1-2; D gene uncertain. V was cut by 7 bases and J by 7 bases, with 10 bases left in between. The CDR3 extends over 10 amino acids. The germline V gene has CDR1 GTSNPN and CDR2 SVGIG (reference sequence). The CDR3 region has the DNA TGTGCCTACAAGACGGGTGGCTACACCTTC. This encodes CAYKTGGYTF.

This clone showed up just once. The DNA for the CDR3 is TGTGCCAGCAGCTTAGCACAGTTCATGAATAATGAAAAACTGTTTTTT. Its translation is CASSLAQFMNNEKLFF. V and J are TRBV7-9 and TRBJ1-4; the D is unclear. Germline V gene sequence: CDR1 SEHNR, CDR2 FQNEAQ (reference sequence). V gave up 0 bases and J gave up 4 bases, with 12 bases separating them. This CDR3 is 16 amino acids long.